Shown below are 9 T cell receptor beta chains from a single sample sequenced in a study of T cell clonality in common variable immunodeficiency. This table comes from immunoSEQ multiplex PCR, and its TCRdb copy is limited to in-frame clones, with some not included. The table lists about 34,000 clones, with no singletons. The sample comprised peripheral blood mononuclear cells. These receptors were obtained from a person between 18 and 75 years old in good health.

In this sample, this clone turned up many times. Sequencing ends 3 residues short of the CDR3 end; the germline J gene provides the rest. The V gene is TRBV30, the J gene TRBJ2-7; 12 bases agree with TRBD2. With V trimmed by 0 bases and J by 5 bases, 8 bases remained unmatched. The CDR3 has 16 amino acids. The germline V gene encodes CDR1 GTSNPN and CDR2 SVGIG (reference sequence). The CDR3 sequence: CAWSVTSGSKVHEQYF. The CDR3 bases that were read are TGTGCCTGGAGTGTGACTAGCGGGAGCAAAGTCCACGAG.

This clone was seen at least ten times. The CDR3 end falls 3 residues outside the read, so it is completed with the germline J gene. The J gene is TRBJ2-3, the V gene TRBV9; no definite D call. V lost 4 bases and J 4 bases, leaving 10 bases between the germline ends. This CDR3 comprises 13 residues. Germline loops: CDR1 SGDLS, CDR2 YYNGEE. The CDR3 DNA, read in part, is TGTGCCAGCAGCCCAAATCCGGCAGATACG. As protein: CASSPNPADT. The entire CDR3 reads CASSPNPADTQYF.

This clone occurred many times. The CDR3 end lies 3 residues beyond the end of the read and is filled in from the germline J gene. The gene calls are TRBV13 and TRBJ2-3; D is possibly TRBD2 (6 bases). The CDR3 extends over 16 amino acids. Germline V lookup: CDR1 PRHDT, CDR2 FYEKMQ (reference sequence). V gave up 1 base and J gave up 5 bases, with 16 bases separating them. The DNA read from the CDR3 is TGTGCCAGCAGCTTAGCTGCTAGCGCCCGACGAGATACG. The encoded protein is CASSLAASARRDT. The full CDR3 protein reads CASSLAASARRDTQYF.

Many counts were recorded for this clone. From the germline J gene comes the end of the CDR3, since the read stops 3 residues before it. J is TRBJ1-1 and V is TRBV20-1; tentative D call: TRBD1 (6 bases). Germline values: CDR1 DFQATT, CDR2 SNEGSKA (reference sequence). Trimming cost V 3 bases and J 7 bases, with 9 bases left between them. This CDR3 has 11 amino acids. The CDR3 reads CSASLGGEAFF. CDR3 bases read: TGCAGTGCTAGTTTAGGGGGTGAA.

This clone has ten or more counts. The missing CDR3 end, 3 residues past where the read stops, is filled in from the germline J gene. The V gene is TRBV18, the J gene TRBJ1-3, with 7 bases identical to TRBD1. Trimming at V came to 3 bases and at J to 0 bases, leaving 5 bases not matched to a gene. Looked up from germline, CDR1 is KGHSH and CDR2 is LQKENI. CDR3 length: 16 residues. CDR3 bases read: TGTGCCAGCTCACCGGGACAGCCCGCCTCTGGAAACACC. This encodes CASSPGQPASGNT. In full, the CDR3 is CASSPGQPASGNTIYF.

This clone was seen at least ten times. The read terminates 3 residues before the CDR3 end, so the remaining end is supplied by the germline J gene. J is TRBJ1-3 and V is TRBV6-1, with D perhaps TRBD1 (6 bases). Germline CDR1 MNHNS, CDR2 SASEGT. This CDR3 spans 16 amino acids. Trimming stripped 1 base from V and 4 bases from J, with 14 bases between. The sequenced part of the CDR3 DNA is TGTGCCAGCAGTGAAGTCGGCGGGGGGCCAGGAAACACC. The encoded protein is CASSEVGGGPGNT. The entire CDR3 sequence reads CASSEVGGGPGNTIYF.

Many counts were recorded for this clone. The read terminates 3 residues before the CDR3 end, so the remaining end is supplied by the germline J gene. The rearrangement links TRBV7-2 to TRBJ2-7; TRBD2 aligns across 7 bases. Germline CDR1 is SGHTA and CDR2 is FQGNSA. The CDR3 spans 15 residues. V was pared by 5 bases and J by 1 base, with 8 bases of the junction left unmatched. This CDR3 is CASSGRLADSYEQYF. The sequenced CDR3 bases are TGTGCCAGCAGCGGACGACTAGCCGATTCCTACGAG.

Ten or more counts support this clone. The read ends 3 residues shy of where the CDR3 ends; the end is completed using the germline J gene. The rearrangement joins TRBV20-1 to TRBJ1-2; the match to TRBD1 covers 10 bases. The CDR3 is 14 amino acids. Germline-derived CDR1 and CDR2 are DFQATT and SNEGSKA (reference sequence). The V gene end was trimmed by 3 bases and the J gene end by 6 bases; junction bases not matched to a gene: 7. The DNA read from the CDR3 is TGCAGTGCTAGCCCCCAGACAGGGGGCGATGGC. Amino acids: CSASPQTGGDG. Given in full, the CDR3 is CSASPQTGGDGYTF.

This clone was picked up many times. The observed sequence ends 3 residues before the CDR3 terminus, with the missing tail filled in from the germline J gene. The rearrangement uses TRBV2 and TRBJ2-1; 9 positions match TRBD2. Germline CDR1 SNHLY, CDR2 FYNNEI. V shed 6 bases, J shed 9 bases, and the junction held 12 bases outside the gene matches. CDR3 length: 15 residues. The sequenced CDR3 bases are TGTGCCAGCAGGTCCGGGACTAGCCCGCTATCTGAG. This translates into CASRSGTSPLSE. The complete CDR3 protein is CASRSGTSPLSEQFF.